This T cell receptor (beta chain) was sequenced in a study of T cells in Graves' hyperthyroidism and ophthalmopathy. Using RNA transcripts as the source, TCR beta CDR3 regions were amplified. Initially, a first-round RT-PCR of the TCR CDR3 employed the HTBI primer set. TCRdb analysed the multiplex PCR reads with MiXCR anew, one entry per CDR3 protein. The profile covers hundreds of thousands of distinct CDR3 sequences, with 17% appearing a single time and 17% taken by the ten largest. Diagnoses rested on clinical symptoms, serum thyroxine and TRAb, thyroid ultrasound and orbital computed tomography. This clonotype was seen a single time. The source is a woman in her late teens or twenties with Graves' ophthalmopathy. The sample comprised blood.

CDR3 in amino acids: CASTAITGYRFF. CDR3 bases: TGTGCCAGCACCGCCATTACAGGGTACCGATTCTTC. The J gene is TRBJ2-1, the V gene TRBV28, with D maybe TRBD1 (6 bases). The CDR3 runs to 12 residues. Germline-derived CDR1 and CDR2 are MDHEN and SYDVKM. Trimming pared 7 bases from V and 16 bases from J, leaving 20 bases between.